Listed below are T cell receptor beta chains from one sample, sequenced in a study of T cells in Graves' hyperthyroidism and ophthalmopathy. TCRdb itself ran the multiplex PCR reads through MiXCR, one entry per CDR3 protein. The top ten clones hold under 30% of a sample with some 370,000 distinct CDR3 sequences, about 14% of them seen once. Sequenced: blood. Source of these receptors: a man in his fifties or sixties with Graves' ophthalmopathy. CDR3s include the opening cysteine and the closing phenylalanine or tryptophan. Each record gives: V gene, D gene, J gene, CDR3 protein. D genes are given only for firm matches.

v_call: TRBV9
d_call: .
j_call: TRBJ2-3
cdr3_aa: CASSVREGGTDTQYF

v_call: TRBV10-1
d_call: .
j_call: TRBJ1-1
cdr3_aa: CASSRGGPMGTEAFF

v_call: TRBV6-1
d_call: .
j_call: TRBJ1-4
cdr3_aa: CASKHEKLFF

v_call: TRBV6-4
d_call: .
j_call: TRBJ2-7
cdr3_aa: CAPPLRYSYEQYF

v_call: TRBV11-3
d_call: .
j_call: TRBJ2-3
cdr3_aa: CASSLNFGSTDTQYF

v_call: TRBV20-1
d_call: TRBD2
j_call: TRBJ2-2
cdr3_aa: CSAKNILAGGTGELFF

v_call: TRBV19
d_call: TRBD2
j_call: TRBJ2-4
cdr3_aa: CASSTSGKNIQYF

v_call: TRBV4-1
d_call: .
j_call: TRBJ2-7
cdr3_aa: CASSQRDLGVGRDGYEQYF

v_call: TRBV28
d_call: .
j_call: TRBJ2-7
cdr3_aa: CASSFLPPYEQYF

v_call: TRBV3-1
d_call: .
j_call: .
cdr3_aa: CASSQDGGNEQYF

v_call: TRBV9
d_call: TRBD1
j_call: TRBJ2-7
cdr3_aa: CASSVALGQQYEQYF

v_call: TRBV19
d_call: TRBD2
j_call: TRBJ2-1
cdr3_aa: CASSIAGAGSEQFF

v_call: TRBV20-1
d_call: .
j_call: TRBJ2-7
cdr3_aa: CSAPATSSYEQYF

v_call: TRBV27
d_call: TRBD2
j_call: TRBJ2-7
cdr3_aa: CASSHSGRAYEQYF

v_call: TRBV11-2
d_call: .
j_call: TRBJ2-7
cdr3_aa: CASSLERGGTYEQYF

v_call: TRBV10-3
d_call: TRBD1
j_call: TRBJ2-7
cdr3_aa: CAISSGTGGYEQYF

v_call: TRBV28
d_call: .
j_call: TRBJ2-3
cdr3_aa: CASSLLGTGDTDTQYF

v_call: TRBV5-1
d_call: TRBD1
j_call: TRBJ1-1
cdr3_aa: CASSLDRGPNTEAFF

v_call: TRBV27
d_call: .
j_call: TRBJ2-7
cdr3_aa: CASSLSSAGHYEQYF

v_call: TRBV19
d_call: TRBD2
j_call: TRBJ2-7
cdr3_aa: CASSIDGAGGYYEQYF

v_call: TRBV24-1
d_call: TRBD2
j_call: TRBJ2-2
cdr3_aa: CATSDSRLAGGLTGELFF

v_call: TRBV11-2
d_call: .
j_call: TRBJ2-5
cdr3_aa: CASSLGGSTGETQYF

v_call: TRBV19
d_call: .
j_call: TRBJ1-4
cdr3_aa: CASSHRFRNEKLFF

v_call: TRBV19
d_call: .
j_call: TRBJ1-1
cdr3_aa: CASGRQAMNTEAFF

v_call: TRBV19
d_call: .
j_call: TRBJ2-3
cdr3_aa: CASKQGTDTQYF

v_call: TRBV20-1
d_call: .
j_call: TRBJ1-5
cdr3_aa: CSARQGNQPQHF